This T cell receptor beta chain was identified during a study of Ad26.COV2.S vaccination and SARS-CoV-2 variants. This clone was seen a single time. What it recognizes is unknown. Produced via immunoSEQ multiplex PCR; TCRdb's table is partial and in-frame only. The table includes 350,000 to 500,000 clones, about 92% detected once. The sample's treatment: roughly 19 received Ad26.COV2.S at low or high dose, single or two shots; about 5 received placebo; per-sample allocation not given. Samples came from day 63 after the first vaccine or placebo injection. Study-level points and caveats: People who got the vaccine or the placebo had similar non-spike TCR breadth.

V shed 6 bases, J shed 3 bases, and the junction held 4 bases outside the gene matches. The CDR3 totals 14 residues. Germline V gene sequence: CDR1 LNHDA, CDR2 SQIVND (reference sequence). Sequencing used peripheral blood, obtained in a trial of Ad26.COV2.S vaccine versus placebo. The chain combines TRBV19 with TRBJ2-4; 8 nucleotides line up with TRBD2. The receptor was isolated from a person between 18 and 59 years old who received the Ad26.COV2.S COVID-19 vaccine or a placebo. The CDR3 nucleotides read TGTGCCAGTAGGGACGGGGGGGGCAAAAACATTCAGTACTTC. Protein product: CASRDGGGKNIQYF.